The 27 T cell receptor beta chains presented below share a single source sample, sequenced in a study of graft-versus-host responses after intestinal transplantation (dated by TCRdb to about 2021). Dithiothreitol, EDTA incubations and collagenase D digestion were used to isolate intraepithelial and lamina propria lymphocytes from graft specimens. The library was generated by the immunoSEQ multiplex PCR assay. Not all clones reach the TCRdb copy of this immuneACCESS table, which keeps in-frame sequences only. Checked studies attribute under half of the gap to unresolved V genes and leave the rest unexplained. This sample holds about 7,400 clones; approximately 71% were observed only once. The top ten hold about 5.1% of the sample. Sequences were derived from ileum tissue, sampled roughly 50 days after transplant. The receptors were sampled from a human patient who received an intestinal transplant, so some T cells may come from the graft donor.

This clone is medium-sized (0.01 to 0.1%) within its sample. The CDR3 coding sequence is TGTGCCAGCAGCCTAGGACAGGGGAACTCCTACGAGCAGTACGTC. It codes for CASSLGQGNSYEQYV. The chain uses TRBV7-8 and TRBJ2-7; 9 nucleotides align to TRBD1. Trimming cost V 5 bases and J 0 bases; bases outside gene matches: 5. The CDR3 runs to 15 residues. The V gene's germline CDR1 is SGHVS and CDR2 FQNEAQ.

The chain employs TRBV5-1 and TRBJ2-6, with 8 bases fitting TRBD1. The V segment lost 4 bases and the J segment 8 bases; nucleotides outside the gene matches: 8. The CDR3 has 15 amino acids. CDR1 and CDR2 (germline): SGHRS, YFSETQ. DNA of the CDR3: TGCGCCAGCAGCCCAGGACAGGGAGAGACCAACGTCCTGACTTTC. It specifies CASSPGQGETNVLTF.

The CDR3 sequence: CASSWEIGGTEQFF. The CDR3 region has the DNA TGTGCCAGCAGTTGGGAAATAGGCGGGACTGAGCAGTTCTTC. The rearrangement joins TRBV6-4 to TRBJ2-1; tentatively, D is TRBD2 (6 bases). V was cut by 5 bases and J by 9 bases, with 17 bases left in between. The CDR3 sequence is 14 residues long. CDR1 is MRHNA, CDR2 SNTAGT, per germline.

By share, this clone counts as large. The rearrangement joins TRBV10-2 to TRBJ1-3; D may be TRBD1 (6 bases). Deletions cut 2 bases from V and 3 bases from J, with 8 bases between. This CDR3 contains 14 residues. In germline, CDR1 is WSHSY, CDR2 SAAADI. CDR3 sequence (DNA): TGCGCCAGCAGTGAGCAGGGGCATGGAAACACCATATATTTT. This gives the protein CASSEQGHGNTIYF.

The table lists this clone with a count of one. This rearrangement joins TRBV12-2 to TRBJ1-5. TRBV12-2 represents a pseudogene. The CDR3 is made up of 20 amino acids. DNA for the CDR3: TGTGCAAGTCGCTTCTTATGCGGCAGTAGCCTGCCTAGCTGGAATCAGCCCCAGCATTTT. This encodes CASRFLCGSSLPSWNQPQHF.

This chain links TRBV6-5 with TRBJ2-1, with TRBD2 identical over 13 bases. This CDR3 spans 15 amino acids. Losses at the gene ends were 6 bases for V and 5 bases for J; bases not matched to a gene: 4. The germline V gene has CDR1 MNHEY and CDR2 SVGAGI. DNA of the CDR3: TGTGCCAGCAGGGCGACTAGCGGGGGGAACAATGAGCAGTTCTTC. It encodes CASRATSGGNNEQFF.

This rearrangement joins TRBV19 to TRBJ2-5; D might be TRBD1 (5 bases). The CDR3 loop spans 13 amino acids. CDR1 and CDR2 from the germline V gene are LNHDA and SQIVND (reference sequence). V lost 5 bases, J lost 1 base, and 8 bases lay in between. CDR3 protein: CASSQDTQETQYF. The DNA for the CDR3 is TGTGCCAGTAGTCAGGACACCCAAGAGACCCAGTACTTC.

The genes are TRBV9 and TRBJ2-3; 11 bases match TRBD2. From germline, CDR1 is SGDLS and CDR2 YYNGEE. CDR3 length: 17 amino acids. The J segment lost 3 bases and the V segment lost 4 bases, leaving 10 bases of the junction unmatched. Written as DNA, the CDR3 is TGTGCCAGCAGCCTCACATTGACTAGCGGGGTGACAGATACGCAGTATTTT. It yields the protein CASSLTLTSGVTDTQYF.

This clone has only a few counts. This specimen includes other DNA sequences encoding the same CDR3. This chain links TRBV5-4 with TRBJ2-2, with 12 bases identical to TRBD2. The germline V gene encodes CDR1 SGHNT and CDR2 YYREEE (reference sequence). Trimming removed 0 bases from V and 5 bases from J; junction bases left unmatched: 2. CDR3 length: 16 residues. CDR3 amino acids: CASSLGLAGVTGELFF. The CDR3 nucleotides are TGTGCCAGCAGCTTGGGACTAGCGGGGGTGACCGGGGAGCTGTTTTTT.

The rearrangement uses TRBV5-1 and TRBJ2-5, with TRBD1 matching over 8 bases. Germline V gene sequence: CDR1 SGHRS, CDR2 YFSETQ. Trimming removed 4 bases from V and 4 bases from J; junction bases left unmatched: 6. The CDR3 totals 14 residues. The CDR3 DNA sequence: TGCGCCAGCAGCCCCTGGACAGGGCCAGAGACCCAGTACTTC. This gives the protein CASSPWTGPETQYF.

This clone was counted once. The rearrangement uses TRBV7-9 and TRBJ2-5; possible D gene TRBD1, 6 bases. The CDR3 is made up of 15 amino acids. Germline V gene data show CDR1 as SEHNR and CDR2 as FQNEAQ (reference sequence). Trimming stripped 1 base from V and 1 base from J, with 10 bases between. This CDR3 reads CASSLGQVFQETQYF. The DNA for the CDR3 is TGTGCCAGCAGCTTAGGACAGGTCTTCCAAGAGACCCAGTACTTC.

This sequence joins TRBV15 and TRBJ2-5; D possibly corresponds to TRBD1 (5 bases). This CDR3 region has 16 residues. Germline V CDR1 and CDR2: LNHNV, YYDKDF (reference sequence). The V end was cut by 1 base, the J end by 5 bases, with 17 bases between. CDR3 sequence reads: CATSRVSREGGETQYF. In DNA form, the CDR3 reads TGTGCCACCAGCAGAGTATCCAGGGAAGGTGGGGAGACCCAGTACTTC.

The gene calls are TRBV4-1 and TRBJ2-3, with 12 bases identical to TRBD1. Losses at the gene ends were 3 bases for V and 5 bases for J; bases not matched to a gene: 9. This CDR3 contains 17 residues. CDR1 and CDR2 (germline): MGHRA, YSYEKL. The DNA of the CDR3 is TGCGCCAGCAGCCACGTCGGGGGGACAGGGGGCTTAGATACGCAGTATTTT. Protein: CASSHVGGTGGLDTQYF.

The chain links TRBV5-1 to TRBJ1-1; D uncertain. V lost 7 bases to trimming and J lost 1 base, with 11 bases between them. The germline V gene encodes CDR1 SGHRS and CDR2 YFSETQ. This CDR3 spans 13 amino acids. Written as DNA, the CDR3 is TGCGCCAGCTCTTGGGAGGGGAACACTGAAGCTTTCTTT. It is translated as CASSWEGNTEAFF.

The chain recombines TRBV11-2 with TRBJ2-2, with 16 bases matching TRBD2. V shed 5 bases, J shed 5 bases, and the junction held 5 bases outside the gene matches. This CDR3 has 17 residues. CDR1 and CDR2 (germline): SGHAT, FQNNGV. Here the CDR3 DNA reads TGTGCCAGCAGCCCGGGACTAGCGGGGGGGCGAACCGGGGAGCTGTTTTTT. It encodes CASSPGLAGGRTGELFF.

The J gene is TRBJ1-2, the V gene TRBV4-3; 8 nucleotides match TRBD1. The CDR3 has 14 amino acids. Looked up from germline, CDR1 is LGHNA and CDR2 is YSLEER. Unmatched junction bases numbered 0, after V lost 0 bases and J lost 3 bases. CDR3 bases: TGCGCCAGCAGCCAAGACAGGGGGCACTATGGCTACACCTTC. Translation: CASSQDRGHYGYTF.

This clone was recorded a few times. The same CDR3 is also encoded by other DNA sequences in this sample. The CDR3 DNA reads TGTGCCAGCAGCGTGGGGGGGGGTCTTGAGACCCAGTACTTC. Protein product: CASSVGGGLETQYF. The chain links TRBV9 to TRBJ2-5; TRBD2 aligns across 7 bases. The CDR3 sequence is 14 residues long. Germline CDR1 reads SGDLS; CDR2 reads YYNGEE. V dropped 2 bases and J dropped 5; count of bases not matched to a gene: 6. The full variable domain, its missing parts supplied by reference TRBV9 and TRBJ2-5, is DSGVTQTPKHLITATGQRVTLRCSPRSGDLSVYWYQQSLDQGLQFLIQYYNGEERAKGNILERFSAQQFPDLHSELNLSSLELGDSALYFCASSVGGGLETQYFGPGTRLLVL.

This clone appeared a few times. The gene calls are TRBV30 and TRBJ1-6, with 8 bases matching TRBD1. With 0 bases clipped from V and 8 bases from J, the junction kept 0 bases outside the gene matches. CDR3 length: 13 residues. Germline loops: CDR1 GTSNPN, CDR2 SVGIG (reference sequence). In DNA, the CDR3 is TGTGCCTGGAGTGTACAGGGGGATTCACCCCTCCACTTT. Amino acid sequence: CAWSVQGDSPLHF.

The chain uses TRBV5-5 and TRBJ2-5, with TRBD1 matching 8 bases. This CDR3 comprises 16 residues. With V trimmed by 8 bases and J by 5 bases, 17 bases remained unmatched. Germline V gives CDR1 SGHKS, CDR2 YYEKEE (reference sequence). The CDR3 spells CARGDRRLSGAETQYF. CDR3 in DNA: TGTGCCAGGGGGGACAGGAGACTCTCGGGGGCGGAGACCCAGTACTTC.

In DNA form, the CDR3 reads TGCGCCAGCAGTCTTGGGGGCGGAGAGACCCAGTACTTC. This translates into CASSLGGGETQYF. The chain combines TRBV5-1 with TRBJ2-5, with a weak D call TRBD1 (6 bases). The CDR3 spans 13 residues. V was trimmed by 5 bases and J by 4 bases, leaving 12 bases between them. The germline V gene has CDR1 SGHRS and CDR2 YFSETQ.

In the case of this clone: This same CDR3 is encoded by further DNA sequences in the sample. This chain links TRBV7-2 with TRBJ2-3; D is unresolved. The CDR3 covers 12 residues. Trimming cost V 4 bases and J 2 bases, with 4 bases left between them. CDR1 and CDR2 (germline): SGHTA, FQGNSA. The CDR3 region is CASSSNTDTQYF. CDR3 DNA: TGTGCCAGCAGCTCAAACACAGATACGCAGTATTTT.

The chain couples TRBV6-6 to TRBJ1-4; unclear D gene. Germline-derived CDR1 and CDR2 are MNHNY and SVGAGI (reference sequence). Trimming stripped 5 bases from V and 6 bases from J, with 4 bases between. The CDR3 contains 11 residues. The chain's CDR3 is CASSPYEKLFF. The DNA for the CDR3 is TGTGCCAGCAGTCCCTATGAAAAACTGTTTTTT.

The CDR3 sequence is CASSVGTAFNQPQHF. The CDR3 DNA sequence: TGTGCCAGCAGTGTAGGGACAGCCTTCAATCAGCCCCAGCATTTT. The rearrangement uses TRBV6-1 and TRBJ1-5, with 7 nucleotides matching TRBD1. Per the germline V gene, CDR1 is MNHNS and CDR2 is SASEGT. J gave up 3 bases and V 4 bases, and 6 bases lay outside the gene matches. This CDR3 has 15 residues.

CDR3 nucleotide sequence: TGTGCCAGCAGCAACACGGGACAGGGGACGTCCTACAATGAGCAGTTCTTC. Translation gives CASSNTGQGTSYNEQFF. The rearrangement joins TRBV21-1 to TRBJ2-1; the table calls TRBD1, which could not be checked here. TRBV21-1 is designated a pseudogene. This CDR3 comprises 17 residues.

The CDR3 bases are TGTGGTGGCGGTACCTACAATGAGCAGTTCTTC. It codes for CGGGTYNEQFF. J is TRBJ2-1 and V is TRBV28; D call uncertain. Germline-derived CDR1 and CDR2 are MDHEN and SYDVKM. This CDR3 spans 11 amino acids.

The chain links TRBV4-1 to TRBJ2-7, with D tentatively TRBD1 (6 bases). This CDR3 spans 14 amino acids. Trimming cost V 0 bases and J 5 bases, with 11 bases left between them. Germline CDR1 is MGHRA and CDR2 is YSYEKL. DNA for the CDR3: TGCGCCAGCAGCCAAGAGGGCAGGGGCCACGAGCAGTACTTC. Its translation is CASSQEGRGHEQYF.

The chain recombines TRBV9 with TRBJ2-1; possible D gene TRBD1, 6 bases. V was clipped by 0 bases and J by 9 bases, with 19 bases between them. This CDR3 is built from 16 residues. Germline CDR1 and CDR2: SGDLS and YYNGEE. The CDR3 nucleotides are TGTGCCAGCAGCGTAGGATTTCTGGACAGAGACGGTGAGCAGTTCTTC. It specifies CASSVGFLDRDGEQFF.